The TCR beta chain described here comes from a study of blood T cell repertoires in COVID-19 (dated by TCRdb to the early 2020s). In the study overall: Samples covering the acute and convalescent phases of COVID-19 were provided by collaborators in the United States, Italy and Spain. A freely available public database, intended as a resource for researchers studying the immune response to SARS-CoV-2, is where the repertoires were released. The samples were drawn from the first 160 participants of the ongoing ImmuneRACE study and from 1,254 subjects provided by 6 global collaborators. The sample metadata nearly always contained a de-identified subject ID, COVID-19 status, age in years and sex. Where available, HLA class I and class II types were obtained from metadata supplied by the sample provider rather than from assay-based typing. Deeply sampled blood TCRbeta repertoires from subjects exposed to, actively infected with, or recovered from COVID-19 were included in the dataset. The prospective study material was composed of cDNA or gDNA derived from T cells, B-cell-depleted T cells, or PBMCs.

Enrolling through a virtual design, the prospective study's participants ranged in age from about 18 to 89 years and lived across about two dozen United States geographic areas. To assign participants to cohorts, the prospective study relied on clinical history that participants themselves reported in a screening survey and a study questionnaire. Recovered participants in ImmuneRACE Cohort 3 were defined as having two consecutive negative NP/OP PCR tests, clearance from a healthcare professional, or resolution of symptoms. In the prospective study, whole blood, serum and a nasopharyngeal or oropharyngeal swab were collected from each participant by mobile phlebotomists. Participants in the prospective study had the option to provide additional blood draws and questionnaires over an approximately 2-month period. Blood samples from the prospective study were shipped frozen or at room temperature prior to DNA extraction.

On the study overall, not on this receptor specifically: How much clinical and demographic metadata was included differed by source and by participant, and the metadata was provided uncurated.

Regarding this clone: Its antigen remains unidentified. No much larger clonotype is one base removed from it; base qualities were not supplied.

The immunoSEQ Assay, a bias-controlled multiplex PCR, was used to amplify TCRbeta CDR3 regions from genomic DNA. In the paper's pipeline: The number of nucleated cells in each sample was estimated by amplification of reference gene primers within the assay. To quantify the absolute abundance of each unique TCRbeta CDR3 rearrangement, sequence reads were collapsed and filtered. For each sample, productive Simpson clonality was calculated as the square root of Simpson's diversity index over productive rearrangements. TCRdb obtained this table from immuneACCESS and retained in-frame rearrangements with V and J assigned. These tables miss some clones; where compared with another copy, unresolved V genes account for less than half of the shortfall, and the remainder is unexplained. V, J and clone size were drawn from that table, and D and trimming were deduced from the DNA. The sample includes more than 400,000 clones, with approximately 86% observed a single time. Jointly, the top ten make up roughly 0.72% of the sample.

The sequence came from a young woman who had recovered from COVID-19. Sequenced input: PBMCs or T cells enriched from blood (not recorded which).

The base sequence is TGCGCCAGCAGCCTCGGACGAGGAGGCGACGAGCAGTACTTC. This translates into CASSLGRGGDEQYF. The rearranged chain carries TRBV4-1 and TRBJ2-7; possibly the D gene is TRBD2, per 5 matching bases. The junction carries 15 bases between V and J, which are trimmed by 4 bases and 5 bases respectively. The CDR3 measures 14 amino acids from cysteine to phenylalanine. The kept DNA is CDR3 alone, 42 bases in frame from the first base. Looking up the germline V gene yields CDR1 MGHRA and CDR2 YSYEKL.